This T cell receptor (beta chain) was recovered during a study of shared clonotypes between healthy human individuals. Sequenced by immunoSEQ multiplex PCR; TCRdb stores in-frame clones only, minus some. The data contain under 1,100,000 clones, about 75% of them seen just once; the ten biggest clones take up about 1.5%. The CDR3 extends over 11 amino acids. The germline V gene has CDR1 SEHNR and CDR2 FQNEAQ (reference sequence). Trimming cost V 8 bases and J 13 bases, with 17 bases left between them. Material for sequencing was memory CD4+ T cells sorted from blood. Subset in this sample: CD45RA-negative fraction. J is TRBJ1-2 and V is TRBV7-9, with D uncertain. The TCR comes from a man between 18 and 35 years old in good health. The CDR3 DNA reads as TGTGCCAGCGATAGGGTCGGCGCTCCCACCTTC. Its protein is CASDRVGAPTF. The whole variable domain, filled in from reference TRBV7-9 and TRBJ1-2, reads DTGVSQNPRHKITKRGQNVTFRCDPISEHNRLYWYRQTLGQGPEFLTYFQNEAQLEKSRLLSDRFSAERPKGSFSTLEIQRTEQGDSAMYLCASDRVGAPTFGSGTRLTVV.